This TCR beta chain was recorded in a study of T cell repertoires in ileal Crohn's disease. About the study: The M6 sample came from neoterminal ileum during colonoscopy after surgery.

Germline CDR1 is SGHDN and CDR2 is FVKESK. V was trimmed by 4 bases and J by 7 bases, leaving 19 bases between them. There are 15 residues in the CDR3. Libraries were prepared by immunoSEQ multiplex PCR; TCRdb keeps only in-frame clonotypes and omits some of them. The sample holds tens of thousands of clones, roughly 89% seen once. Time point defined: neoterminal ileum biopsy at postoperative endoscopy, about 6 months after surgery. The sample taken for sequencing was ileal tissue. The chain employs TRBV14 and TRBJ1-2, with D possibly being TRBD1 (5 bases). This receptor was obtained from an adult with Crohn's disease. The CDR3 is CASSPTEAGRPGYTF. The CDR3 region has the DNA TGTGCCAGCAGCCCCACCGAGGCAGGGCGTCCTGGCTACACCTTC.